The entry that follows covers one T cell receptor beta chain sequence. The record originates from a study of blood T cell repertoires in COVID-19. TCRdb keeps only in-frame clones here, not all; method: immunoSEQ multiplex PCR. In the table there are hundreds of thousands of clones, 80% of which are singletons. Trimming at V came to 3 bases and at J to 4 bases, leaving 3 bases not matched to a gene. Germline V CDR1 and CDR2: KGHSH, LQKENI. CDR3 size: 15 residues. Sequenced: PBMCs or T cells enriched from blood (not recorded which). The TCR sequence derives from a woman between 40 and 55 years old with acute COVID-19. The gene calls are TRBV18 and TRBJ1-5; TRBD1 matches 10 bases. The chain's CDR3 is CASSPRTGGNQPQHF. As DNA, the CDR3 is TGTGCCAGCTCACCCCGGACAGGGGGTAATCAGCCCCAGCATTTT.